The T cell receptor (beta chain) under discussion was sequenced for a study of T-cell memory formation after mild COVID-19. Whole-study results and caveats: Whereas later expanders leaned CD4+, clones contracting day 15 to 85 showed a balanced CD4/CD8 makeup. Mainly in CM and EM were contracting CD4+ clones; CD8+ were in EMRA. Several responding clones turned up in pre-infection memory, indicating that cross-reactive memory may have taken part.

With respect to this clonotype: Its specificity is unknown.

Researchers used 5'RACE with constant-segment primers to make TCR alpha and TCR beta cDNA libraries that carry sample barcodes and UMIs. TCRdb re-called the 5' RACE reads with MiXCR, one entry per CDR3 protein. Here the sample spans approximately 480,000 distinct CDR3 sequences, about 18% being singletons. Sequencing used PBMCs or a T cell subset sorted from them (not recorded which). The sequence derives from an adult woman who had mild COVID-19 (a few samples of this study predate the infection). Cell type and time point are not known.

The CDR3 here is CATSRDPGTYPGNTIYF. DNA of the CDR3: TGTGCCACCAGCAGAGATCCTGGGACATACCCTGGAAACACCATATATTTT. The gene calls are TRBV15 and TRBJ1-3, with D tentatively TRBD1 (6 bases). V lost 0 bases, J lost 2 bases, and 14 bases lay in between. Germline CDR1 is LNHNV and CDR2 is YYDKDF (reference sequence). The CDR3 loop spans 17 amino acids. Together with reference TRBV15 and TRBJ1-3, the CDR3 gives the full variable domain: DAMVIQNPRYQVTQFGKPVTLSCSQTLNHNVMYWYQQKSSQAPKLLFHYYDKDFNNEADTPDNFQSRRPNTSFCFLDIRSPGLGDTAMYLCATSRDPGTYPGNTIYFGEGSWLTVV.